This TCR beta chain was sequenced for a study of cytomegalovirus exposure and HLA in healthy donors. The wider study: The 120 validation repertoires used the same platform as the approximately 700 first-cohort repertoires (as reported by a later analysis).

Germline CDR1 MGHRA, CDR2 YSYEKL. This CDR3 spans 16 amino acids. V was shortened by 1 base and J by 9 bases, with 19 bases between the two germline ends. The donors belonged to the roughly 130-subject validation cohort, separate from the 666-subject first cohort. TCRdb keeps only in-frame clones here, not all; method: immunoSEQ multiplex PCR. This repertoire shows about 200,000 clones, about 81% found once; its top ten account for over 0.95%. The chain couples TRBV4-1 to TRBJ2-1; D is possibly TRBD2 (5 bases). Sequenced: PBMCs. This receptor was obtained from a woman aged 30 to 39 in good health and CMV-seronegative. The CDR3: CASSQGEFQVGGEQFF. CDR3 sequence (DNA): TGCGCCAGCAGCCAAGGAGAGTTTCAAGTCGGAGGTGAGCAGTTCTTC.